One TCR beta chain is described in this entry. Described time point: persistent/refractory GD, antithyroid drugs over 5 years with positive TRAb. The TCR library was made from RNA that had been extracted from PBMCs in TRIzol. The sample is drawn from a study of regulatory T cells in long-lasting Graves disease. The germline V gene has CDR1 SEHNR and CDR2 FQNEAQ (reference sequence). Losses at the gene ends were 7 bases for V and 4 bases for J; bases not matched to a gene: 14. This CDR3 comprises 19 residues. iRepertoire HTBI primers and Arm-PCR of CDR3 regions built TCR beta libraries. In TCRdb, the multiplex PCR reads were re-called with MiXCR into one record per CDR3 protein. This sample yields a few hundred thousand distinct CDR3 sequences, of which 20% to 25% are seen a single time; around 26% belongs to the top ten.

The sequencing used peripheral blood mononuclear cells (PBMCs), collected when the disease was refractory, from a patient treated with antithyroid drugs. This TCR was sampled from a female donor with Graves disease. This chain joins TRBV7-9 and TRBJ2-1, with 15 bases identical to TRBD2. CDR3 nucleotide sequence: TGTGCCAGCACCCTGGCGGGGACTAGCGGGAGGTTTTGGTACAATGAGCAGTTCTTC. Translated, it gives CASTLAGTSGRFWYNEQFF.